The T cell receptor (beta chain) under discussion was sequenced for a study of cytotoxic CD8 clonotypes in ibrutinib-treated CLL. Study-level points and caveats: Stable or contracted on treatment, public clonotypes were also uncommon. The study found clonality rose at ibrutinib response, then fell toward baseline at progression. Baseline-level clonality went beyond age-matched healthy donors and moved in step with circulating CD8+ T-cell counts.

Assay: immunoSEQ multiplex PCR; the TCRdb copy retains only in-frame clones and omits some. Of 15,000 or so clones in the sample, 80% to 85% were seen once. Around 1.8 micrograms of genomic DNA (from cryopreserved PBMCs) were used for TCR beta libraries. This clone qualifies as large (0.1 to 1%). What it binds is unknown. The CDR3 extends over 15 amino acids. Looked up from germline, CDR1 is SGHNT and CDR2 is YYREEE (reference sequence). V lost 2 bases and J lost 0; bases outside the gene matches: 5. Sequences were derived from PBMCs, sampled before ibrutinib treatment. The chain employs TRBV5-4 and TRBJ2-7, with 7 bases that match TRBD2. The sequence was obtained from a human donor with chronic lymphocytic leukemia. The CDR3, as DNA: TGTGCCAGCAGCTTCGGGGGGTCGAGCTCCTACGAGCAGTACTTC. It is translated as CASSFGGSSSYEQYF.